A selection of T cell receptor beta chains follows, all from one sample in a study of shared clonotypes between healthy human individuals. The method was immunoSEQ multiplex PCR; TCRdb's version includes in-frame clones alone and lacks a portion of them. The table includes millions of clones, approximately 92% detected once. The sequenced material came from naive CD4+ T cells sorted from blood. The origin of the receptors is a man aged 18 to 29 in good health. The CDR3 runs from the conserved cysteine through the conserved F or W. Each record gives: D gene, clone size, CDR3 length, J gene, V gene, CDR3 protein, CDR3 DNA. The D gene is left open where the match is weak. Expanded clones are given a class, and other clones once, few, many or no size at all.

>-|-|16|TRBJ2-2|TRBV6-1
CASSDGRTANTGELFF
TGTGCCAGCAGTGATGGCAGAACAGCGAACACCGGGGAGCTGTTTTTT
>TRBD1|-|15|TRBJ2-7|TRBV29-1
CSVEVTGTGRDEQYF
TGCAGCGTTGAAGTTACCGGGACAGGGAGAGACGAGCAGTACTTC
>-|-|15|TRBJ1-2|TRBV13
CASSDHREDNYGYTF
TGTGCCAGCAGCGACCACAGGGAGGATAACTATGGCTACACCTTC
>-|-|13|TRBJ2-3|TRBV30
CAGVPLSTDTQYF
TGTGCCGGAGTCCCCCTAAGCACAGATACGCAGTATTTT
>-|-|13|TRBJ2-1|TRBV5-1
CASRDSSYNEQFF
TGCGCCAGCAGGGACAGCTCCTACAATGAGCAGTTCTTC
>TRBD1|-|16|TRBJ2-5|TRBV4-1
CASSRGTGGFQETQYF
TGCGCCAGCAGCCGAGGGACAGGGGGCTTTCAAGAGACCCAGTACTTC
>-|-|15|TRBJ2-4|TRBV5-4
CASSLGGTAKNIQYF
TGTGCCAGCAGCTTGGGGGGGACGGCCAAAAACATTCAGTACTTC
>TRBD1|-|17|TRBJ1-1|TRBV19
CASSFLTGSTMNTEAFF
TGTGCCAGTAGTTTCCTGACAGGGTCTACCATGAACACTGAAGCTTTCTTT
>-|-|13|TRBJ2-5|TRBV10-1
CASSRGGGETQYF
TGCGCCAGCAGTAGGGGTGGGGGAGAGACCCAGTACTTC
>-|-|15|TRBJ2-2|TRBV5-1
CASSPKGPNTGELFF
TGCGCCAGCAGCCCCAAGGGTCCGAACACCGGGGAGCTGTTTTTT
>TRBD1|-|12|TRBJ1-2|TRBV11-2
CASSLDRRRNTF
TGTGCCAGCAGCCTGGACAGGAGAAGGAACACCTTC
>-|-|14|TRBJ2-5|TRBV5-1
CASSFGVGQETQYF
TGCGCCAGCAGCTTTGGGGTCGGCCAAGAGACCCAGTACTTC
>TRBD1|-|12|TRBJ1-1|TRBV6-5
CASSRDRLLAFF
TGTGCCAGCAGTCGGGACAGGCTGCTGGCTTTCTTT
>-|-|13|TRBJ2-2|TRBV15
CATSRDVSGELFF
TGTGCCACCAGCAGAGATGTTTCCGGGGAGCTGTTTTTT
>TRBD2|once|17|TRBJ2-7|TRBV7-2
CASSLALPTSGSYEQYF
TGTGCCAGCAGCTTAGCGCTTCCAACTAGCGGGAGTTACGAGCAGTACTTC
>-|few|14|TRBJ2-2|TRBV5-1
CASSLAGDTGELFF
TGCGCCAGCAGCTTGGCGGGGGACACCGGGGAGCTGTTTTTT
>-|-|15|TRBJ2-7|TRBV12-5
CASGLVQVRSYEQYF
TGTGCTAGTGGTTTGGTACAAGTTCGCTCCTACGAGCAGTACTTC
>-|-|17|TRBJ2-2|TRBV28
CASSLARTVTNTGELFF
TGTGCCAGCAGTTTAGCCAGGACAGTAACGAACACCGGGGAGCTGTTTTTT
>-|-|15|TRBJ2-7|TRBV6-5
CASSYLRRSSYEQYF
TGTGCCAGCAGTTACTTGCGGCGGAGCTCCTACGAGCAGTACTTC
>-|-|15|TRBJ2-1|TRBV7-3
CASSLVQGVYNEQFF
TGTGCCAGCAGCTTAGTGCAGGGTGTCTACAATGAGCAGTTCTTC
>-|-|14|TRBJ2-1|TRBV6-1
CASSVSRHYNEQFF
TGTGCCAGCAGTGTCTCCCGACATTACAATGAGCAGTTCTTC
>TRBD1|-|15|TRBJ2-1|TRBV5-1
CASSLRQGGYNEQFF
TGCGCCAGCAGCTTACGACAGGGTGGCTACAATGAGCAGTTCTTC
>-|-|11|TRBJ2-5|TRBV6-6
CASSYLQTQYF
TGTGCCAGCAGTTACCTCCAGACCCAGTACTTC
>-|-|15|TRBJ2-2|TRBV5-1
CASSPRDTGTGELFF
TGCGCCAGCAGCCCCCGGGACACCGGTACCGGGGAGCTGTTTTTT
>-|-|12|TRBJ2-3|TRBV9
CASSKSSDTQYF
TGTGCCAGCAGCAAGTCATCAGATACGCAGTATTTT
>-|once|14|TRBJ2-1|TRBV6-1
CASSEGGRYNEQFF
TGTGCCAGCAGTGAAGGAGGCCGTTACAATGAGCAGTTCTTC
>TRBD1|-|15|TRBJ1-2|TRBV6-1
CASSSPRQGDYGYTF
TGTGCCAGCAGTTCCCCCCGACAGGGTGACTATGGCTACACCTTC
>TRBD1|-|14|TRBJ1-3|TRBV5-4
CASSADRGGNTIYF
TGTGCCAGCAGCGCCGACAGGGGAGGAAACACCATATATTTT
>-|-|14|TRBJ1-4|TRBV30
CAWSGRATNEKLFF
TGTGCCTGGAGTGGCCGGGCCACTAATGAAAAACTGTTTTTT
>TRBD1|-|12|TRBJ1-6|TRBV28
CASSTGVSPLHF
TGTGCCAGCAGTACAGGGGTCTCACCCCTCCACTTT
>TRBD2|-|16|TRBJ2-2|TRBV10-3
CAITRTSGSRAGELFF
TGTGCCATCACCCGGACTAGCGGGAGTAGGGCCGGGGAGCTGTTTTTT
>TRBD1|-|16|TRBJ2-7|TRBV4-1
CASSQAGDRGSYEQYF
TGCGCCAGCAGCCAAGCAGGGGACAGGGGAAGCTACGAGCAGTACTTC
>-|-|13|TRBJ1-5|TRBV7-9
CASSLFGDQPQHF
TGTGCCAGCAGCTTATTTGGGGATCAGCCCCAGCATTTT
>-|-|16|TRBJ2-6|TRBV6-5
CASSYSLSSGANVLTF
TGTGCCAGCAGTTACTCATTGAGCTCTGGGGCCAACGTCCTGACTTTC
>-|-|14|TRBJ1-6|TRBV5-4
CASSLSAGNSPLHF
TGTGCCAGCAGCTTGTCTGCGGGGAATTCACCCCTCCACTTT
>TRBD1|-|14|TRBJ2-7|TRBV7-3
CASSLQPAAGTGYF
TGTGCCAGCAGCCTCCAACCAGCAGCCGGGACAGGGTACTTC
>TRBD2|-|14|TRBJ2-3|TRBV6-5
CASSRTSPSGTQYF
TGTGCCAGCAGTCGGACTAGCCCATCGGGTACGCAGTATTTT
>-|-|15|TRBJ1-3|TRBV9
CASSADLFGGNTIYF
TGTGCCAGCAGCGCGGACCTCTTCGGGGGAAACACCATATATTTT
>TRBD1|-|17|TRBJ2-2|TRBV18
CASSPQRQGVLAGELFF
TGTGCCAGCTCACCACAACGACAGGGCGTCCTTGCCGGGGAGCTGTTTTTT
>-|-|14|TRBJ1-4|TRBV4-3
CASGSRGLNEKLFF
TGCGCCAGCGGGTCGAGGGGCCTTAATGAAAAACTGTTTTTT
>-|-|13|TRBJ2-7|TRBV7-2
CASSLKGSYEQYF
TGTGCCAGCAGCTTAAAGGGTTCCTACGAGCAGTACTTC
>TRBD2|-|16|TRBJ2-7|TRBV2
CASRPTSGGYSYEQYF
TGTGCCAGCAGGCCTACTAGCGGGGGGTACTCCTACGAGCAGTACTTC
>TRBD1|-|16|TRBJ2-5|TRBV4-2
CASSQDPATGVETQYF
TGTGCCAGCAGCCAAGACCCAGCGACAGGGGTAGAGACCCAGTACTTC
>-|few|11|TRBJ1-2|TRBV30
CAWITDGGYTF
TGTGCCTGGATCACCGACGGTGGCTACACCTTC
>TRBD2|-|14|TRBJ2-1|TRBV5-1
CASSRTSGTNEQFF
TGCGCCAGCAGCCGGACTAGCGGGACCAATGAGCAGTTCTTC
>-|-|16|TRBJ2-2|TRBV11-2
CASSQRYGSTTGELFF
TGTGCCAGCAGCCAGCGGTATGGGAGTACCACCGGGGAGCTGTTTTTT